The 16 T cell receptor beta chains in this list originate from one sample, sequenced in a study of T cells in women clearing cervical HPV infection (dated by TCRdb to 2016 to 2018). Libraries came from the immunoSEQ multiplex PCR assay. TCRdb holds this immuneACCESS table with in-frame rearrangements only. Some clones are missing; in checked studies, unresolved V genes explain under half, and the rest has no known cause. This sample's records show roughly 20,000 clones. The ten largest account for around 3% of the sample. Sequenced material: blood buffy coat. The receptors come from a woman aged 18 to 69 with a cervical HPV16 infection that either progressed to CIN3+ or cleared (not recorded which).

With regard to this clone: The CDR3 end lies 3 residues beyond the end of the read and is filled in from the germline J gene. The same CDR3 arises from other DNA sequences in this sample as well. The chain combines TRBV20-1 with TRBJ1-5; D might be TRBD1 (6 bases). The CDR3 sequence is 13 residues long. Trimming removed 6 bases at V and 0 bases at J, with 9 bases between. Germline CDR1 reads DFQATT; CDR2 reads SNEGSKA (reference sequence). The CDR3 region is CSARTDSNQPQHF. The CDR3 DNA, read in part, is TGCAGTGCAAGGACAGATAGCAATCAGCCC.

Turning to this clone: Read sequence stops 3 residues before the CDR3 end, and the germline J gene provides the missing end. The chain has TRBV4-1 and TRBJ1-1, with D tentatively TRBD1 (5 bases). CDR3 length equals 16 residues. The germline V gene has CDR1 MGHRA and CDR2 YSYEKL. The germline V and J ends were trimmed by 4 bases and 0 bases, with 15 bases remaining between them. CDR3 DNA (partial): TGCGCCAGCAGCCCCCGGGGACTCGGGATGAACACTGAA. Amino acid sequence: CASSPRGLGMNTE. The entire CDR3 sequence reads CASSPRGLGMNTEAFF.

To note about this clone: Sequencing ends 3 residues short of the CDR3 end; the germline J gene provides the rest. The chain is built from TRBV7-8 and TRBJ1-3; D is unresolved. The CDR3 runs 14 residues. Germline V gene lookup returns CDR1 SGHVS and CDR2 FQNEAQ. V shed 0 bases and J shed 8 bases, with 11 bases lying between them. The CDR3 is CASSLALAAYTIYF. Incomplete CDR3 DNA: TGTGCCAGCAGCTTAGCGCTTGCGGCGTACACC.

In regard to this clone: With the read ending 3 residues before the CDR3 end, the germline J gene is used to fill in that end. This chain connects TRBV6-2 or TRBV6-3 to TRBJ1-2; TRBD1 might be the D (6 bases). Trimming took 6 bases from V and 3 from J, leaving 11 bases between them. The CDR3 length is 13 residues. Germline V CDR1 and CDR2: MNHEY, SVGEGT. The CDR3 is CASRGGSDYGYTF. The DNA read from the CDR3 is TGTGCCAGCAGAGGGGGTTCGGACTATGGC.

A remark on this clone: From the germline J gene comes the end of the CDR3, since the read stops 3 residues before it. The same CDR3 also results from other DNA sequences found in this sample. The chain has TRBV30 and TRBJ1-6; 7 bases line up with TRBD1. CDR1 and CDR2 from the germline V gene are GTSNPN and SVGIG (reference sequence). With V trimmed by 2 bases and J by 10 bases, 5 bases remained unmatched. This CDR3 spans 13 amino acids. The CDR3 bases that were read are TGTGCCTGGAGTACCAGGGGGACCTCACCC. Its translation is CAWSTRGTSP. The full CDR3 reads CAWSTRGTSPLHF.

Comment on this clone: From the germline J gene comes the end of the CDR3, since the read stops 3 residues before it. The gene calls are TRBV6-2 or TRBV6-3 and TRBJ2-3; 8 nucleotides line up with TRBD2. This CDR3 spans 16 amino acids. V trimming: 4 bases; J trimming: 2 bases; junction bases outside the gene matches: 8. Germline-derived CDR1 and CDR2 are MNHEY and SVGEGT. The part of the CDR3 DNA that was read is TGTGCCAGCAGTTTATCGCGGGGGGCCGCCACAGATACG. Protein product: CASSLSRGAATDT. The whole CDR3 protein is CASSLSRGAATDTQYF.

A remark on this clone: Its ends do not fully match the called genes, so a read error is possible. The read is 3 residues too short to cover the CDR3 end, so that end is filled in from the germline J gene. The rearrangement links TRBV7-7 to TRBJ2-1; 8 nucleotides agree with TRBD1. The CDR3 runs to 16 residues. The germline CDR1 and CDR2 sequences are SSHAT and FNYEAQ (reference sequence). The covered CDR3 bases are TGTGCTAGCAGCTTAACAACAGGGGGCTCCTACAATGAG. Translated, it gives CASSLTTGGSYNE. The full CDR3 is CASSLTTGGSYNEQFF.

Notes on this clone: The missing CDR3 end, 3 residues past where the read stops, is filled in from the germline J gene. V gene TRBV11-3 combines with J gene TRBJ2-5; TRBD2 matches at 8 bases. CDR3 length: 14 amino acids. Per the germline V gene, CDR1 is SGHNT and CDR2 is YENEEA. The V segment lost 3 bases and the J segment 0 bases; nucleotides outside the gene matches: 0. The CDR3 loop is CASSFSGNQETQYF. The covered CDR3 bases are TGTGCCAGCAGCTTTAGCGGGAACCAAGAGACC.

About this clone itself: The read is 3 residues too short to cover the CDR3 end, so that end is filled in from the germline J gene. The genes are TRBV19 and TRBJ1-3; D is perhaps TRBD1 (5 bases). The CDR3 has 14 residues. V lost 10 bases and J 4 bases, leaving 17 bases between the germline ends. Per germline, CDR1 LNHDA and CDR2 SQIVND (reference sequence). CDR3 residues: CANTSAGPGNTIYF. CDR3 bases read: TGTGCCAATACCTCAGCGGGGCCCGGAAACACC.

In regard to this clone: Sequencing ends 3 residues short of the CDR3 end; the germline J gene provides the rest. The chain is built from TRBV19 and TRBJ2-2; 13 bases match TRBD2. This CDR3 has 16 amino acids. Germline CDR1 is LNHDA and CDR2 is SQIVND (reference sequence). V lost 6 bases, J lost 3 bases, and 4 bases stayed unmatched. The chain's CDR3 is CASSKTSGGYTGELFF. The CDR3 bases that were read are TGTGCCAGTAGCAAGACTAGCGGGGGGTACACCGGGGAG.

A word on this clone: Sequencing ends 3 residues short of the CDR3 end; the germline J gene provides the rest. V is TRBV5-1 and J is TRBJ2-5; 10 nucleotides agree with TRBD2. There are 13 residues in the CDR3. The germline V gene encodes CDR1 SGHRS and CDR2 YFSETQ. The V segment lost 6 bases and the J segment 3 bases; nucleotides outside the gene matches: 2. This CDR3 reads CASTLAGEETQYF. The sequenced CDR3 bases are TGCGCCAGCACCCTAGCGGGGGAAGAGACC. The entire variable domain, with the rest obtained from reference TRBV5-1 and TRBJ2-5, is as follows: KAGVTQTPRYLIKTRGQQVTLSCSPISGHRSVSWYQQTPGQGLQFLFEYFSETQRNKGNFPGRFSGRQFSNSRSEMNVSTLELGDSALYLCASTLAGEETQYFGPGTRLLVL.

The CDR3 protein is CSASTGGLNGYTF. The DNA read from the CDR3 is TGCAGTGCATCCACAGGGGGACTAAATGGC. The rearrangement joins TRBV20-1 to TRBJ1-2; 8 bases align to TRBD1. Sequencing ends 3 residues short of the CDR3 end; the germline J gene provides the rest. V trimming: 6 bases; J trimming: 6 bases; junction bases outside the gene matches: 9. The CDR3 runs 13 residues. Germline V gene lookup returns CDR1 DFQATT and CDR2 SNEGSKA (reference sequence).

As regards this clone: The read is 3 residues too short to cover the CDR3 end, so that end is filled in from the germline J gene. The chain employs TRBV30 and TRBJ1-1; 8 nucleotides line up with TRBD1. The length of the CDR3 is 14 residues. Germline trimming cut 4 bases from V and 0 bases from J; bases unmatched to any gene: 4. Germline loops: CDR1 GTSNPN, CDR2 SVGIG (reference sequence). This CDR3 is CAWNQGAMNTEAFF. The sequenced CDR3 bases are TGTGCCTGGAACCAGGGGGCAATGAACACTGAA.

Comment on this clone: The CDR3 is cut off 3 residues early in the read; its end comes from the germline J gene. This rearrangement joins TRBV28 to TRBJ1-3; D unclear. The CDR3 totals 16 residues. Germline CDR1 reads MDHEN; CDR2 reads SYDVKM. The germline V and J ends were trimmed by 5 bases and 0 bases, with 14 bases remaining between them. CDR3 amino acids: CASSVAGLSSGNTIYF. CDR3 DNA, as far as it was read: TGTGCCAGCAGTGTAGCAGGACTTAGCTCTGGAAACACC.

Points on this clone: The read ends 3 residues shy of where the CDR3 ends; the end is completed using the germline J gene. The V call is TRBV6-1, the J call TRBJ1-5; no clear D. V was trimmed by 1 base and J by 4 bases, leaving 8 bases between them. Germline values: CDR1 MNHNS, CDR2 SASEGT. The CDR3 spans 14 residues. The CDR3 bases that were read are TGTGCCAGCAGTGAAGGGCAGGCTAATCAGCCC. Amino acids: CASSEGQANQP. In full, the CDR3 reads CASSEGQANQPQHF.

Worth noting for this clone: The read halts 3 residues ahead of the CDR3 end, with the missing end drawn from the germline J gene. The chain combines TRBV6-2 or TRBV6-3 with TRBJ2-1; TRBD1 aligns across 7 bases. The CDR3 spans 14 residues. V shed 6 bases and J 8 bases; nucleotides not matched to a gene: 10. Germline CDR1 is MNHEY and CDR2 is SVGEGT. CDR3: CASRQGFPRDEQFF. Partial CDR3 DNA: TGTGCCAGCAGACAGGGGTTCCCGAGGGATGAG.